A single sample is the source of the 23 T cell receptor beta chains below, sequenced in a study of blood T cell repertoires in COVID-19. The table came from immunoSEQ multiplex PCR; TCRdb's copy has only in-frame clones and leaves some out. The sample carries more than 70,000 clones, 82% recorded once. Sequenced material: peripheral blood. The receptors were gathered from a human donor in a cohort sampled during active COVID-19.

The chain uses TRBV24-1 and TRBJ2-1; 10 bases map to TRBD2. Germline assignment: CDR1 KGHDR and CDR2 SFDVKD. The CDR3 sequence is 16 residues long. Germline trimming cut 2 bases from V and 8 bases from J; bases unmatched to any gene: 8. The CDR3 DNA sequence: TGTGCCACCAGTGATTCTGAGCGGGGGGGCCGGGATGAGCAGTTCTTC. Translation gives CATSDSERGGRDEQFF.

J is TRBJ2-5 and V is TRBV5-4; D is perhaps TRBD2 (5 bases). The CDR3 spans 13 residues. The ends were cut back, 4 bases at V and 4 bases at J, with 11 bases in the middle. Germline V gene sequence: CDR1 SGHNT, CDR2 YYREEE (reference sequence). The CDR3 spells CASSPLEGETQYF. The CDR3 DNA sequence: TGTGCCAGCAGCCCGCTCGAGGGAGAGACCCAGTACTTC.

J is TRBJ1-1 and V is TRBV7-2; TRBD1 is a possible D gene (6 bases). This CDR3 contains 14 residues. Germline CDR1 is SGHTA and CDR2 is FQGNSA. The ends were cut back, 3 bases at V and 8 bases at J, with 16 bases in the middle. The CDR3 DNA is TGTGCCAGCAGCTTCCAGGGGACGCGGGGGGAAGCTTTCTTT. It codes for CASSFQGTRGEAFF. The variable domain in full, completed from reference TRBV7-2 and TRBJ1-1, reads GAGVSQSPSNKVTEKGKDVELRCDPISGHTALYWYRQSLGQGLEFLIYFQGNSAPDKSGLPSDRFSAERTGGSVSTLTIQRTQQEDSAVYLCASSFQGTRGEAFFGQGTRLTVV.

This clone showed up just a few times. The V and J genes are TRBV4-2 and TRBJ2-7; weak D call: TRBD1 (6 bases). The CDR3 has 15 residues. V dropped 4 bases and J dropped 6 bases, with 19 bases sitting between them. Germline values: CDR1 LGHNA, CDR2 YNFKEQ. CDR3 residues: CASSPQFIRGGEQYF. The CDR3 DNA sequence: TGTGCCAGCAGCCCCCAATTCATACGAGGGGGCGAGCAGTACTTC.

The chain combines TRBV15 with TRBJ2-3; 7 nucleotides agree with TRBD2. CDR3 length: 16 amino acids. Germline loops: CDR1 LNHNV, CDR2 YYDKDF (reference sequence). Germline trimming cut 1 base from V and 0 bases from J; bases unmatched to any gene: 4. CDR3 amino acids: CATSRGAGESTDTQYF. Written as DNA, the CDR3 is TGTGCCACCAGCAGAGGGGCGGGGGAGAGCACAGATACGCAGTATTTT.

The V and J genes are TRBV7-3 and TRBJ2-7; TRBD1 matches 7 bases. CDR3 length: 14 amino acids. Germline V gene lookup returns CDR1 SGHTA and CDR2 FQGTGA. Trimming removed 5 bases from V and 6 bases from J; junction bases left unmatched: 10. The CDR3 bases are TGTGCCAGCAGCCTACAGGGGTCGGTCGCCGAGCAGTACTTC. As protein: CASSLQGSVAEQYF.

This clone was seen a few times. The CDR3 DNA sequence: TGTGCCAGCAGCGGGACCGGGACAGGGGGCTTCTATGGCTACACCTTC. This translates into CASSGTGTGGFYGYTF. The rearrangement links TRBV5-5 to TRBJ1-2, with 12 bases fitting TRBD1. Germline values: CDR1 SGHKS, CDR2 YYEKEE (reference sequence). This CDR3 has 16 residues. V lost 4 bases, J lost 4 bases, and 8 bases stayed unmatched.

The chain carries TRBV5-1 and TRBJ1-1; no reliable D call. V was trimmed by 4 bases and J by 3 bases, leaving 16 bases between them. CDR1 and CDR2 from the germline V gene are SGHRS and YFSETQ. CDR3 length equals 15 residues. The DNA for the CDR3 is TGCGCCAGCAGCCCGGCGCTCCAGGAAGACACTGAAGCTTTCTTT. Translating it yields CASSPALQEDTEAFF.

The genes are TRBV3-1 (or the pseudogene TRBV3-2) and TRBJ2-3; D is possibly TRBD2 (7 bases). This CDR3 has 14 residues. The ends were cut back, 1 base at V and 5 bases at J, with 10 bases in the middle. Germline V lookup: CDR1 LGHDT, CDR2 YNNKEL (reference sequence). The CDR3 bases are TGTGCCAGCAGCCAAGGGGGGGGGCAAGATACGCAGTATTTT. It codes for CASSQGGGQDTQYF.

The genes are TRBV18 and TRBJ1-6; 11 bases line up with TRBD1. The CDR3 totals 15 residues. J lost 10 bases, V lost 3 bases, and 5 bases had no gene match. Germline assignment: CDR1 KGHSH and CDR2 LQKENI. In nucleotides, the CDR3 is TGTGCCAGCTCACCGGGACAGGGGGTCGGATCACCCCTCCACTTT. Amino acids: CASSPGQGVGSPLHF.

This chain links TRBV13 with TRBJ2-5, with 7 nucleotides matching TRBD1. V gave up 5 bases and J gave up 3 bases; unmatched junction bases: 3. The CDR3 covers 13 residues. Germline lookup yields CDR1 PRHDT and CDR2 FYEKMQ (reference sequence). In DNA form, the CDR3 reads TGTGCCAGCAGCCCCGGGACAGAAGAGACCCAGTACTTC. It is translated as CASSPGTEETQYF.

V is TRBV19 and J is TRBJ1-4; 8 nucleotides align to TRBD1. Looked up from germline, CDR1 is LNHDA and CDR2 is SQIVND (reference sequence). CDR3 length equals 14 residues. V trimming: 6 bases; J trimming: 8 bases; junction bases outside the gene matches: 8. This CDR3 is CASRKKQGDEKLFF. CDR3 nucleotide sequence: TGTGCCAGTAGGAAAAAACAGGGGGACGAAAAACTGTTTTTT.

The gene calls are TRBV12-3 or TRBV12-4 and TRBJ2-3; unclear D gene. The length of the CDR3 is 11 residues. CDR3 protein: CASRGTDTQYF. CDR3 DNA: TGTGCGTCCCGGGGCACAGATACGCAGTATTTT.

V and J are TRBV6-1 and TRBJ2-7; D is unclear. Trimming removed 2 bases from V and 1 base from J, with 15 bases in between. This CDR3 is built from 16 residues. Germline-derived CDR1 and CDR2 are MNHNS and SASEGT. The CDR3 spells CASSEFLQAPSYEQYF. The CDR3, as DNA: TGTGCCAGCAGTGAATTTCTGCAGGCCCCGTCCTACGAGCAGTACTTC.

The chain recombines TRBV3-1 (or the pseudogene TRBV3-2) with TRBJ1-4; TRBD1 agrees at 7 bases. The CDR3 loop spans 15 amino acids. Germline trimming cut 2 bases from V and 8 bases from J; bases unmatched to any gene: 8. CDR1 and CDR2 (germline): LGHDT, YNNKEL (reference sequence). The CDR3 loop reads CASSQLGQLFEKLFF. CDR3 in DNA: TGTGCCAGCAGCCAACTGGGACAGCTTTTCGAAAAACTGTTTTTT.

The genes are TRBV19 and TRBJ2-3; 9 bases line up with TRBD1. The V segment lost 6 bases and the J segment 5 bases; nucleotides outside the gene matches: 3. Looked up from germline, CDR1 is LNHDA and CDR2 is SQIVND (reference sequence). The CDR3 has 13 amino acids. The CDR3 DNA reads as TGTGCCAGTAGGACAGGGGGGGAAGATACGCAGTATTTT. Translated, it gives CASRTGGEDTQYF.

The rearrangement uses TRBV18 and TRBJ2-2; TRBD2 matches 9 bases. Losses at the gene ends were 6 bases for V and 2 bases for J; bases not matched to a gene: 4. The V gene's germline CDR1 is KGHSH and CDR2 LQKENI. The CDR3 spans 15 residues. The CDR3 DNA reads as TGTGCCAGCTCTCCCGGGACTAGCAACACCGGGGAGCTGTTTTTT. Translating it yields CASSPGTSNTGELFF. Supplemented by reference TRBV18 and TRBJ2-2, the full variable domain reads NAGVMQNPRHLVRRRGQEARLRCSPMKGHSHVYWYRQLPEEGLKFMVYLQKENIIDESGMPKERFSAEFPKEGPSILRIQQVVRGDSAAYFCASSPGTSNTGELFFGEGSRLTVL.

This sequence joins TRBV4-1 and TRBJ2-5, with 12 bases that match TRBD2. Losses at the gene ends were 4 bases for V and 2 bases for J; bases not matched to a gene: 5. CDR3 size: 16 residues. The germline V gene encodes CDR1 MGHRA and CDR2 YSYEKL. The CDR3: CASSPRLAGAQETQYF. The DNA for the CDR3 is TGCGCCAGCAGCCCCCGACTAGCGGGGGCACAAGAGACCCAGTACTTC.

This clone was seen once. The chain joins TRBV5-1 to TRBJ2-5; 10 bases are a match to TRBD2. J was trimmed by 6 bases and V by 4 bases; bases with no gene match: 9. The CDR3 has 15 residues. The germline CDR1 and CDR2 sequences are SGHRS and YFSETQ. The CDR3 region is CASSPLGAGGKTQYF. CDR3 DNA: TGCGCCAGCAGCCCCCTCGGAGCGGGGGGGAAGACCCAGTACTTC.

The gene calls are TRBV4-1 and TRBJ2-4; D ambiguous. V was cut by 4 bases and J by 0 bases, with 10 bases left in between. There are 15 residues in the CDR3. Per germline, CDR1 MGHRA and CDR2 YSYEKL. The CDR3 protein is CASSRGELAKNIQYF. The CDR3 nucleotides are TGCGCCAGCAGCCGCGGAGAACTAGCCAAAAACATTCAGTACTTC.

This clone showed up just once. The rearrangement uses TRBV7-3 and TRBJ1-1; D is ambiguous. The germline V gene has CDR1 SGHTA and CDR2 FQGTGA. There are 12 residues in the CDR3. The V gene lost 8 bases and the J gene lost 1 base, with 8 bases spanning the gap. CDR3 sequence (DNA): TGTGCCAGCTCCTATACGAACACTGAAGCTTTCTTT. Amino acid sequence: CASSYTNTEAFF.

The rearrangement links TRBV2 to TRBJ2-3; perhaps TRBD2 as D (5 bases). Germline CDR1 and CDR2: SNHLY and FYNNEI. The CDR3 sequence is 14 residues long. V was clipped by 7 bases and J by 6 bases, with 17 bases between them. In DNA, the CDR3 is TGTGCCAGCACTTCGTGGGTTAGCGCTGATACGCAGTATTTT. It specifies CASTSWVSADTQYF.

The chain couples TRBV11-2 to TRBJ1-1, with TRBD1 as a possible D gene (6 bases). Germline V gives CDR1 SGHAT, CDR2 FQNNGV. Trimming pared 1 base from V and 3 bases from J, leaving 18 bases between. This CDR3 spans 17 amino acids. CDR3 residues: CASSLVGVGTPDTEAFF. CDR3 coding DNA: TGTGCCAGCAGCTTAGTGGGAGTAGGGACACCAGACACTGAAGCTTTCTTT. Variable domain in full (rest from reference TRBV11-2 and TRBJ1-1): EAGVAQSPRYKIIEKRQSVAFWCNPISGHATLYWYQQILGQGPKLLIQFQNNGVVDDSQLPKDRFSAERLKGVDSTLKIQPAKLEDSAVYLCASSLVGVGTPDTEAFFGQGTRLTVV.